Below, 14 T cell receptor beta chains from the same sample are listed, as sequenced in a study of response to subunit inactivated influenza vaccine. TCRdb used MiXCR to reprocess the RT-PCR reads, holding one entry per CDR3 protein. The data show 500,000 to 600,000 distinct CDR3 sequences, with about 10% seen just once and approximately 10% held by the top ten. These data are also associated with another study on T cells expressing NK-cell markers. That paper adds: UMI-tagged 5'RACE template switching yielded the TCR beta cDNA.

Sequencing used PBMCs from blood, obtained on the day of vaccination. The receptors shown here come from a man aged 45-65 years who received an inactivated influenza vaccine.

The genes are TRBV20-1 and TRBJ2-1; 7 bases are a match to TRBD2. J gave up 8 bases and V 2 bases, and 3 bases lay outside the gene matches. The CDR3 covers 12 residues. Looked up from germline, CDR1 is DFQATT and CDR2 is SNEGSKA (reference sequence). CDR3 coding DNA: TGCAGTGCTAGAAGGACTAGTTATGAGCAGTTCTTC. Translated, it gives CSARRTSYEQFF.

The chain is built from TRBV5-1 and TRBJ1-2, with 7 bases aligning to TRBD1. V lost 4 bases and J lost 7; bases outside the gene matches: 4. Per the germline V gene, CDR1 is SGHRS and CDR2 is YFSETQ. This CDR3 spans 12 amino acids. The CDR3 DNA follows: TGCGCCAGCAGCCACGACAGGGTTGGCTACACCTTC. Its translation is CASSHDRVGYTF.

This clonotype was recorded many times. V and J are TRBV12-3 or TRBV12-4 and TRBJ2-7, with 9 positions matching TRBD1. Germline trimming cut 4 bases from V and 6 bases from J; bases unmatched to any gene: 7. The CDR3 runs 14 residues. The CDR3 DNA is TGTGCCAGCAGTTCCCGGGACAGGGACTCCGAGCAGTACTTC. Translation gives CASSSRDRDSEQYF.

This chain connects TRBV12-3 or TRBV12-4 to TRBJ2-1; D possibly uses TRBD1 or TRBD2 (5 bases each). Trimming left V 3 bases short and J 0 bases short, with 12 bases between. This CDR3 has 16 amino acids. The CDR3 spells CASSFWDRSSYNEQFF. In DNA, the CDR3 is TGTGCCAGCAGTTTCTGGGACCGGAGCTCCTACAATGAGCAGTTCTTC.

This clonotype was seen more than once but under ten times. The J gene is TRBJ1-2, the V gene TRBV18, with 7 bases that match TRBD1. The CDR3 covers 14 residues. The germline gives CDR1 KGHSH, CDR2 LQKENI. V dropped 1 base and J dropped 5; count of bases not matched to a gene: 4. CDR3 bases: TGTGCCAGCTCACCACGAACAGGGGAATATGGCTACACCTTC. Translated: CASSPRTGEYGYTF.

This clonotype showed up just a few times. This rearrangement joins TRBV3-1 to TRBJ2-1; the match to TRBD2 covers 10 bases. In germline, CDR1 is LGHDT, CDR2 YNNKEL (reference sequence). The CDR3 spans 13 residues. The junction had 4 bases not matched to a gene; V was cut back by 3 bases and J by 11 bases. For the CDR3, the DNA is TGTGCCAGCAGCCATGGGACTAGCGACCAGCAGTTCTTC. This sequence encodes CASSHGTSDQQFF.

The genes are TRBV10-3 and TRBJ2-1; 10 bases match TRBD2. Germline V lookup: CDR1 ENHRY, CDR2 SYGVKD. The junction had 10 bases not matched to a gene; V was cut back by 3 bases and J by 8 bases. The CDR3 runs to 16 residues. The CDR3 protein is CAISDVAGGLNDEQFF. The CDR3 nucleotides read TGTGCCATCAGTGACGTAGCGGGAGGCTTAAATGATGAGCAGTTCTTC.

The rearrangement joins TRBV20-1 to TRBJ2-7, with D possibly being TRBD2 (6 bases). The V end was cut by 1 base, the J end by 4 bases, with 20 bases between. The CDR3 runs 16 residues. Looked up from germline, CDR1 is DFQATT and CDR2 is SNEGSKA (reference sequence). The CDR3 nucleotides are TGCAGTGCTAGAGCGCCCGGCAGGCGGGGATTATACGAGCAGTACTTC. Residues: CSARAPGRRGLYEQYF.

The rearrangement links TRBV20-1 to TRBJ2-1; TRBD2 aligns across 10 bases. Trimming at V came to 1 base and at J to 2 bases, leaving 5 bases not matched to a gene. Germline V gives CDR1 DFQATT, CDR2 SNEGSKA (reference sequence). The CDR3 is 16 amino acids. The CDR3 loop is CSARGEAGGPYNEQFF. The CDR3 DNA sequence: TGCAGTGCTAGAGGGGAAGCGGGAGGGCCCTACAATGAGCAGTTCTTC.

This chain links TRBV30 with TRBJ2-5, with 7 bases that match TRBD1. With 3 bases clipped from V and 4 bases from J, the junction kept 2 bases outside the gene matches. This CDR3 comprises 12 residues. Germline V gene lookup returns CDR1 GTSNPN and CDR2 SVGIG (reference sequence). CDR3 in amino acids: CAWSRQGETQYF. The CDR3 coding sequence is TGTGCCTGGAGCAGACAGGGAGAGACCCAGTACTTC.

This clonotype was counted between two and nine times. The chain couples TRBV12-3 or TRBV12-4 to TRBJ2-7; TRBD2 matches 10 bases. With 3 bases clipped from V and 4 bases from J, the junction kept 6 bases outside the gene matches. There are 15 residues in the CDR3. The CDR3 DNA is TGTGCCAGCAGTTTCCAGCGGGGGGGCGTTTACGAGCAGTACTTC. Translated, it gives CASSFQRGGVYEQYF.

The rearrangement links TRBV7-9 to TRBJ2-1; D is uncertain. CDR1 is SEHNR, CDR2 FQNEAQ, per germline (reference sequence). Trimming removed 6 bases from V and 6 bases from J, with 9 bases in between. The CDR3 spans 12 residues. The CDR3 bases are TGTGCCAGCAGAGACTCGGCCAATGAGCAGTTCTTC. Residues: CASRDSANEQFF.

This clonotype has more than one count but fewer than ten. CDR3 nucleotide sequence: TGCGCCAGCAGCTATACACAGGGTCCGAACACCGGGGAGCTGTTTTTT. Protein: CASSYTQGPNTGELFF. The chain couples TRBV5-1 to TRBJ2-2; the D gene is possibly TRBD1 (6 bases). The germline V gene has CDR1 SGHRS and CDR2 YFSETQ. This CDR3 is 16 amino acids long. Trimming removed 3 bases at V and 0 bases at J, with 12 bases between.

This clonotype has just a few counts. This chain links TRBV12-3 or TRBV12-4 with TRBJ1-1; 7 bases agree with TRBD1. V shed 6 bases and J 0 bases; nucleotides not matched to a gene: 4. The CDR3 consists of 14 residues. CDR3: CASRGDSLNTEAFF. The CDR3 DNA sequence: TGTGCCAGCAGGGGGGACAGCTTGAACACTGAAGCTTTCTTT.